What follows are 32 T cell receptor beta chains derived from one specimen sequenced in a study of graft-versus-host responses after intestinal transplantation (dated by TCRdb to about 2021). The protocol used for the library was the immunoSEQ multiplex PCR assay. The table comes from immuneACCESS by way of TCRdb, which keeps in-frame sequences with V and J called. Part of the clones is missing from these tables; in studies checked, under half for an unresolved V gene and the rest for unknown reasons. The sample has more than 20,000 clones on record, 85% to 95% of them singletons. The ten largest clones add up to around two fifths of the sample. The sequences come from PBMCs, collected roughly 260 days after intestinal transplant. The origin of the receptors is a human patient who received an intestinal transplant, so some T cells may come from the graft donor.

The V gene is TRBV30, the J gene TRBJ1-3; 9 positions agree with TRBD1. This CDR3 is built from 18 residues. CDR1 and CDR2 from the germline V gene are GTSNPN and SVGIG (reference sequence). The ends lost 2 bases at V and 2 bases at J; junction bases unmatched: 13. This CDR3 reads CAWSRGGQGTRTGNTIYF. The CDR3 coding sequence is TGTGCCTGGAGTAGGGGCGGACAGGGGACACGTACTGGAAACACCATATATTTT.

The chain recombines TRBV10-1 with TRBJ2-7, with no clear D. This CDR3 region has 13 residues. V was clipped by 6 bases and J by 0 bases, with 9 bases between them. Germline-derived CDR1 and CDR2 are WNHNN and SYGVQD (reference sequence). The CDR3 loop reads CASSPGFSYEQYF. In DNA form, the CDR3 reads TGCGCCAGCAGCCCCGGGTTCTCCTACGAGCAGTACTTC.

CDR3 nucleotides: TGTGCCAGCAGCTTAGACCTGGCAGCTGAAGCTTTCTTT. This sequence encodes CASSLDLAAEAFF. The rearrangement links TRBV7-9 to TRBJ1-1, with D hard to call. V was trimmed by 1 base and J by 6 bases, leaving 9 bases between them. This CDR3 has 13 residues. The V gene's germline CDR1 is SEHNR and CDR2 FQNEAQ (reference sequence).

The genes are TRBV5-1 and TRBJ2-4; no definite D call. This CDR3 has 14 amino acids. Per the germline V gene, CDR1 is SGHRS and CDR2 is YFSETQ. Trimming stripped 3 bases from V and 1 base from J, with 8 bases between. CDR3 nucleotide sequence: TGCGCCAGCAGCTCGAACTCCGCCAAAAACATTCAGTACTTC. Its protein is CASSSNSAKNIQYF.

V and J are TRBV7-9 and TRBJ2-5; D is perhaps TRBD1 or TRBD2 (6 bases each). Trimming removed 4 bases from V and 3 bases from J, with 15 bases in between. Germline CDR1 is SEHNR and CDR2 is FQNEAQ (reference sequence). The CDR3 has 15 amino acids. In DNA form, the CDR3 reads TGTGCCAGCAGCTGGGAACAGGGCGGGAAAGAGACCCAGTACTTC. It codes for CASSWEQGGKETQYF.

This clone was seen once. The chain uses TRBV19 and TRBJ2-7; 9 bases line up with TRBD1. The germline gives CDR1 LNHDA, CDR2 SQIVND (reference sequence). CDR3 length: 19 amino acids. With V trimmed by 5 bases and J by 0 bases, 17 bases remained unmatched. CDR3 sequence reads: CASSLGPGDRASFSYEQYF. DNA of the CDR3: TGTGCCAGTAGTTTGGGGCCGGGGGACAGGGCCTCTTTCTCCTACGAGCAGTACTTC.

The rearrangement links TRBV19 to TRBJ1-6; no clear D. Germline assignment: CDR1 LNHDA and CDR2 SQIVND (reference sequence). V dropped 6 bases and J dropped 5 bases, with 11 bases sitting between them. The CDR3 loop spans 14 amino acids. This chain's CDR3 is CASRPGANNSPLHF. The DNA for the CDR3 is TGTGCCAGTAGACCGGGAGCCAATAATTCACCCCTCCACTTT.

V gene TRBV5-4 combines with J gene TRBJ1-1, with D possibly being TRBD1 (6 bases). V was pared by 4 bases and J by 4 bases, with 14 bases between. The CDR3 sequence is 14 residues long. Germline assignment: CDR1 SGHNT and CDR2 YYREEE (reference sequence). CDR3 coding DNA: TGTGCCAGCAGCACACAGGGTAGGAGCACTGAAGCTTTCTTT. Translation: CASSTQGRSTEAFF.

The J gene is TRBJ2-5, the V gene TRBV7-2; 8 bases agree with TRBD2. This CDR3 region has 17 residues. The J segment lost 0 bases and the V segment lost 3 bases, leaving 9 bases of the junction unmatched. Germline V gives CDR1 SGHTA, CDR2 FQGNSA. CDR3 bases: TGTGCCAGCAGCTTTGGCCTAGCGGGTCCTAACCAAGAGACCCAGTACTTC. Protein: CASSFGLAGPNQETQYF.

The chain combines TRBV18 with TRBJ2-1, with TRBD2 as a possible D gene (6 bases). The CDR3 spans 14 residues. Germline V CDR1 and CDR2: KGHSH, LQKENI. V lost 2 bases, J lost 7 bases, and 12 bases lay in between. This CDR3 is CASSPNTGGNEQFF. The CDR3, as DNA: TGTGCCAGCTCACCAAACACTGGAGGGAATGAGCAGTTCTTC.

The chain is built from TRBV5-6 and TRBJ2-7; TRBD1 aligns across 11 bases. Germline V gene data show CDR1 as SGHDT and CDR2 as YYEEEE. Trimming removed 7 bases from V and 0 bases from J; junction bases left unmatched: 0. The CDR3 loop spans 13 amino acids. The CDR3 region has the DNA TGTGCCAGCGGGACAGGGGGCTCCTACGAGCAGTACTTC. As protein: CASGTGGSYEQYF.

The rearrangement uses TRBV10-3 and TRBJ2-7; TRBD1 or TRBD2 may be the D gene (5 bases each). Germline assignment: CDR1 ENHRY and CDR2 SYGVKD. V was pared by 7 bases and J by 1 base, with 17 bases between. This CDR3 has 15 residues. The CDR3 DNA reads TGTGCCATCAAACGGAAACTGTGGGGGTCCTACGAGCAGTACTTC. This gives the protein CAIKRKLWGSYEQYF.

The rearrangement uses TRBV5-4 and TRBJ2-1, with 9 bases identical to TRBD2. CDR1 and CDR2 from the germline V gene are SGHNT and YYREEE (reference sequence). The V gene end was trimmed by 2 bases and the J gene end by 7 bases; junction bases not matched to a gene: 7. This CDR3 contains 15 residues. The CDR3 loop is CASSFSGSRGNEQFF. The CDR3 nucleotides are TGTGCCAGCAGCTTTAGCGGGAGTAGGGGTAATGAGCAGTTCTTC.

The rearrangement joins TRBV6-1 to TRBJ2-3; 12 bases match TRBD2. This CDR3 spans 17 amino acids. Germline CDR1 MNHNS, CDR2 SASEGT. V shed 4 bases, J shed 3 bases, and the junction held 8 bases outside the gene matches. Written as DNA, the CDR3 is TGTGCCAGCAGTGGAGCTAGCGGGAGGGCCGAGACAGATACGCAGTATTTT. Translating gives CASSGASGRAETDTQYF.

J is TRBJ2-2 and V is TRBV11-1, with 10 positions matching TRBD2. The CDR3 runs 17 residues. The ends lost 4 bases at V and 1 base at J; junction bases unmatched: 6. Per germline, CDR1 SGHAT and CDR2 FQDESV (reference sequence). CDR3: CASSSGVAGGNTGELFF. In nucleotides, the CDR3 is TGTGCCAGCAGCTCCGGGGTAGCGGGAGGGAACACCGGGGAGCTGTTTTTT. Full variable domain (rest looked up from reference TRBV11-1 and TRBJ2-2): EAEVAQSPRYKITEKSQAVAFWCDPISGHATLYWYRQILGQGPELLVQFQDESVVDDSQLPKDRFSAERLKGVDSTLKIQPAELGDSAMYLCASSSGVAGGNTGELFFGEGSRLTVL.

The chain uses TRBV30 and TRBJ2-3; TRBD2 is a possible D gene (5 bases). CDR3 length: 14 residues. With 4 bases removed from V and 3 bases from J, the gap between germline ends came to 14 bases. Per germline, CDR1 GTSNPN and CDR2 SVGIG (reference sequence). For the CDR3, the DNA is TGTGCCTGGATGTGGGGAAGAGGGACAGATACGCAGTATTTT. Protein: CAWMWGRGTDTQYF.

The genes are TRBV18 and TRBJ1-4; 9 bases map to TRBD1. The ends lost 5 bases at V and 6 bases at J; junction bases unmatched: 22. The CDR3 is 20 residues long. From germline, CDR1 is KGHSH and CDR2 LQKENI. The CDR3 spells CASSLVFPGQGRRSDEKLFF. For the CDR3, the DNA is TGTGCCAGCTCATTGGTTTTCCCGGGACAGGGAAGAAGAAGTGATGAAAAACTGTTTTTT. Full variable domain (missing parts from reference TRBV18 and TRBJ1-4): NAGVMQNPRHLVRRRGQEARLRCSPMKGHSHVYWYRQLPEEGLKFMVYLQKENIIDESGMPKERFSAEFPKEGPSILRIQQVVRGDSAAYFCASSLVFPGQGRRSDEKLFFGSGTQLSVL.

This clone appeared once. V usage is TRBV5-4 and J usage is TRBJ2-7; tentative D call: TRBD2 (6 bases). This CDR3 is 14 amino acids long. V was trimmed by 2 bases and J by 2 bases, leaving 11 bases between them. The V gene's germline CDR1 is SGHNT and CDR2 YYREEE (reference sequence). The CDR3 is CASSLAGFTYEQYF. The CDR3 DNA is TGTGCCAGCAGCTTAGCGGGCTTTACCTACGAGCAGTACTTC.

This chain links TRBV5-1 with TRBJ1-6, with D hard to call. The V end was cut by 3 bases, the J end by 6 bases, with 13 bases between. This CDR3 spans 15 amino acids. Germline V lookup: CDR1 SGHRS, CDR2 YFSETQ. CDR3 sequence reads: CASSSGPGSNSPLHF. CDR3 nucleotide sequence: TGCGCCAGCAGCTCTGGACCCGGGAGTAATTCACCCCTCCACTTT.

The chain joins TRBV2 to TRBJ2-2; 10 bases align to TRBD2. The CDR3 runs to 16 residues. Germline V gene lookup returns CDR1 SNHLY and CDR2 FYNNEI. V gave up 2 bases and J gave up 7 bases; unmatched junction bases: 7. CDR3 region: CASSEFLAGAGGELFF. As DNA, the CDR3 is TGTGCCAGCAGTGAATTTCTAGCGGGAGCGGGCGGGGAGCTGTTTTTT.

The chain employs TRBV27 and TRBJ1-1; the D gene is possibly TRBD1 (5 bases). The CDR3 length is 12 residues. Germline V lookup: CDR1 MNHEY, CDR2 SMNVEV (reference sequence). Trimming pared 6 bases from V and 10 bases from J, leaving 15 bases between. Here the CDR3 reads CASSLVSGVAFF. In nucleotides, the CDR3 is TGTGCCAGCAGCCTCGTTTCGGGGGTAGCTTTCTTT.

This chain links TRBV11-2 with TRBJ2-7, with D maybe TRBD2 (6 bases). Germline assignment: CDR1 SGHAT and CDR2 FQNNGV. The CDR3 is made up of 17 amino acids. V was shortened by 2 bases and J by 2 bases, with 19 bases between the two germline ends. The chain's CDR3 is CASSLLAGGHNPYEQYF. The DNA for the CDR3 is TGTGCCAGCAGCTTATTAGCCGGGGGTCACAACCCCTACGAGCAGTACTTC.

This clone was counted a few times. V and J are TRBV7-6 and TRBJ2-1; D remains ambiguous. This CDR3 is built from 14 residues. The ends were cut back, 4 bases at V and 13 bases at J, with 20 bases in the middle. The germline gives CDR1 SGHVS, CDR2 FNYEAQ. The CDR3 is CASSSLLGEVRQFF. The CDR3 nucleotides read TGTGCCAGCAGCTCGCTGCTCGGCGAGGTGCGACAGTTCTTC. Complete variable domain (other parts from reference TRBV7-6 and TRBJ2-1): GAGVSQSPRYKVTKRGQDVALRCDPISGHVSLYWYRQALGQGPEFLTYFNYEAQQDKSGLPNDRFSAERPEGSISTLTIQRTEQRDSAMYRCASSSLLGEVRQFFGPGTRLTVL.

CDR3: CASSYTVQQDSPLHF. CDR3 sequence (DNA): TGTGCCAGCAGTTACACCGTCCAACAGGATTCACCCCTCCACTTT. The chain joins TRBV6-6 to TRBJ1-6; tentative D call: TRBD1 (5 bases). With 2 bases removed from V and 8 bases from J, the gap between germline ends came to 13 bases. The germline V gene has CDR1 MNHNY and CDR2 SVGAGI (reference sequence). The length of the CDR3 is 15 residues.

On this clone itself: Distinct nucleotide sequences in the sample also encode this CDR3. The chain is built from TRBV27 and TRBJ2-5; 11 bases map to TRBD2. J lost 2 bases, V lost 2 bases, and 10 bases had no gene match. This CDR3 is built from 18 residues. Per germline, CDR1 MNHEY and CDR2 SMNVEV (reference sequence). In DNA form, the CDR3 reads TGTGCCAGCAGTTTAGGGCTAGCGGGAGGTCTTGGACAAGAGACCCAGTACTTC. Translating it yields CASSLGLAGGLGQETQYF.

This chain links TRBV5-1 with TRBJ1-2; 7 nucleotides match TRBD1. This CDR3 has 15 amino acids. V dropped 5 bases and J dropped 0; count of bases not matched to a gene: 7. Germline CDR1 is SGHRS and CDR2 is YFSETQ. The CDR3 spells CASSPGQVANYGYTF. As DNA, the CDR3 is TGCGCCAGCAGTCCCGGACAGGTAGCTAACTATGGCTACACCTTC.

CDR3 sequence: CAISESRQGALDGYTF. DNA for the CDR3: TGTGCCATCAGTGAGTCGAGGCAGGGGGCTCTAGATGGCTACACCTTC. The chain joins TRBV10-3 to TRBJ1-2; TRBD1 matches at 8 bases. The CDR3 extends over 16 amino acids. V lost 0 bases to trimming and J lost 6 bases; unmatched junction nucleotides: 9. Germline CDR1 reads ENHRY; CDR2 reads SYGVKD.

This chain connects TRBV28 to TRBJ1-1; tentatively, D is TRBD1 (6 bases). Trimming removed 1 base from V and 4 bases from J, with 16 bases in between. The V gene's germline CDR1 is MDHEN and CDR2 SYDVKM. The CDR3 runs 16 residues. The CDR3 protein is CASSLFKLEGVTEAFF. The CDR3 DNA reads TGTGCCAGCAGTTTATTCAAGTTGGAGGGGGTCACTGAAGCTTTCTTT.

V usage is TRBV5-8 and J usage is TRBJ2-2; possibly TRBD1 or TRBD2 for D (5 bases each). With 2 bases removed from V and 2 bases from J, the gap between germline ends came to 16 bases. Germline CDR1 is SGHTS and CDR2 is YDEGEE. The CDR3 length is 17 residues. CDR3 in amino acids: CASSLYRRSRNTGELFF. Here the CDR3 DNA reads TGTGCCAGCAGCTTATACAGGAGGAGTCGTAACACCGGGGAGCTGTTTTTT. Full variable domain (missing parts from reference TRBV5-8 and TRBJ2-2): EAGVTQSPTHLIKTRGQQATLRCSPISGHTSVYWYQQALGLGLQFLLWYDEGEERNRGNFPPRFSGRQFPNYSSELNVNALELEDSALYLCASSLYRRSRNTGELFFGEGSRLTVL.

The chain carries TRBV5-1 and TRBJ2-1; possible D gene TRBD2, 5 bases. Germline V gene sequence: CDR1 SGHRS, CDR2 YFSETQ. The germline V and J ends were trimmed by 4 bases and 8 bases, with 16 bases remaining between them. The CDR3 is 14 residues long. The DNA for the CDR3 is TGCGCCAGCAGCCCGACTACCGGGCAATATGAGCAGTTCTTC. This gives the protein CASSPTTGQYEQFF.

CDR3 DNA: TGTGCCAGCAGTAAGGGACAGATGAACACTGAAGCTTTCTTT. Translating it yields CASSKGQMNTEAFF. The chain uses TRBV6-5 and TRBJ1-1, with 7 bases lining up with TRBD1. Trimming cost V 5 bases and J 0 bases; bases outside gene matches: 3. There are 14 residues in the CDR3. In germline, CDR1 is MNHEY, CDR2 SVGAGI.

The chain combines TRBV27 with TRBJ2-2; tentative D call: TRBD1 (6 bases). Trimming cost V 0 bases and J 5 bases, with 16 bases left between them. The CDR3 is 17 amino acids. Germline CDR1 reads MNHEY; CDR2 reads SMNVEV (reference sequence). CDR3 bases: TGTGCCAGCAGTTTATCTTGGGTTGCAGGGGATACCGGGGAGCTGTTTTTT. Translating gives CASSLSWVAGDTGELFF.